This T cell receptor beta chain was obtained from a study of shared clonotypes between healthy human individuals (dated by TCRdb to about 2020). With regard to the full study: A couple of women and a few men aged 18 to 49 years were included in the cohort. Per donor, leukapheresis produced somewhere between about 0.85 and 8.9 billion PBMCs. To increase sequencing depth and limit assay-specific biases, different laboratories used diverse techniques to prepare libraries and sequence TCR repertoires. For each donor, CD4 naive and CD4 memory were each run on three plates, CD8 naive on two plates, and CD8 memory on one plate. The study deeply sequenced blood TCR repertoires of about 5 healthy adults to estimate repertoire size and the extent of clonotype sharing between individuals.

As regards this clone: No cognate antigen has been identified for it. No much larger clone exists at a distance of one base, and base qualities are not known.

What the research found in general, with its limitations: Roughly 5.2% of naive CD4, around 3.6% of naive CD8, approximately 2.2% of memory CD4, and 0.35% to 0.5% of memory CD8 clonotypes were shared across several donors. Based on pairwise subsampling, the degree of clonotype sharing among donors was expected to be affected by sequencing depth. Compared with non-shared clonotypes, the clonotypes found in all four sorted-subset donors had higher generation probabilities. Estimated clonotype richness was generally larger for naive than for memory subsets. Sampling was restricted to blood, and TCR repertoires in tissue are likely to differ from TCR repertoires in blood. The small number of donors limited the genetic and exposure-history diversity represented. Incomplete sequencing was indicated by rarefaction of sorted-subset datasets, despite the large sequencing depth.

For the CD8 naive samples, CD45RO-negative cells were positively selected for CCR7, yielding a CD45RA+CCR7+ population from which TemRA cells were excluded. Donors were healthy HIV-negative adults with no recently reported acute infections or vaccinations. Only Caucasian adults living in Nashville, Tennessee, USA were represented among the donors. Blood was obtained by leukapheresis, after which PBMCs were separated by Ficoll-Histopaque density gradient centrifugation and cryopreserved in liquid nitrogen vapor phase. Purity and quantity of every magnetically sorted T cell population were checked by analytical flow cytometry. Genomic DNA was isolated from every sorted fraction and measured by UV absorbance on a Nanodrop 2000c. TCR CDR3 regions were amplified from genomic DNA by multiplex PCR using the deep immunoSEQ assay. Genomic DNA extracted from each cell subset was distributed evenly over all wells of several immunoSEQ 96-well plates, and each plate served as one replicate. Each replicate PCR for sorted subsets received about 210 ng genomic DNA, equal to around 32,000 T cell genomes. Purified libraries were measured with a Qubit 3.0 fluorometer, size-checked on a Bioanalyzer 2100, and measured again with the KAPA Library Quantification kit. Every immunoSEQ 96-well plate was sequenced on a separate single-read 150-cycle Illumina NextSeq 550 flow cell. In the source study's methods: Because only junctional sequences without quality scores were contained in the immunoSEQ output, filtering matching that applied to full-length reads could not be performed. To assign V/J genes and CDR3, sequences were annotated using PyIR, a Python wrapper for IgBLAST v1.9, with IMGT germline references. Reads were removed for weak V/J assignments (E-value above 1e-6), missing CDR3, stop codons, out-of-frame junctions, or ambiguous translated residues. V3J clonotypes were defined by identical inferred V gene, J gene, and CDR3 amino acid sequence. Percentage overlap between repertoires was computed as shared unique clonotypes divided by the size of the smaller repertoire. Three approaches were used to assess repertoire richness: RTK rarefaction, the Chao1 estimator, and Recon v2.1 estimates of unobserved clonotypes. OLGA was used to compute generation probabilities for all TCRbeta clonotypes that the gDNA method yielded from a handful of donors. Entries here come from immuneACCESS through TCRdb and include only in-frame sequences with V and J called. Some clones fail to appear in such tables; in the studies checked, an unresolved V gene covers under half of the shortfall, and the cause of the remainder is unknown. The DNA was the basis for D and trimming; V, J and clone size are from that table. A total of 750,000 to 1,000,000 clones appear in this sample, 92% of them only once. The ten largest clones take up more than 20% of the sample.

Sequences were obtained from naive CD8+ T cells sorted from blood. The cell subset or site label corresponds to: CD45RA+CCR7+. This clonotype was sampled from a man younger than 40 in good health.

CDR3 sequence: CASRVRGENTEAFF. Read as DNA, the sequence is TGTGCCAGTAGGGTCAGGGGGGAGAACACTGAAGCTTTCTTT. The rearrangement combines TRBV19 with TRBJ1-1; the central 7 bases match TRBD1. Ends trimmed: V by 6 bases, J by 1 base; bases unmatched to a gene: 5. From the cysteine up to the phenylalanine, the CDR3 has a length of 14 residues. The sequence is cut down to CDR3 DNA, 42 bases in frame from base 1. The germline V gene (reference sequence) provides CDR1 LNHDA and CDR2 SQIVND. With all but the CDR3 taken from the reference TRBV19 and TRBJ1-1 genes, the full variable domain is: DGGITQSPKYLFRKEGQNVTLSCEQNLNHDAMYWYRQDPGQGLRLIYYSQIVNDFQKGDIAEGYSVSREKKESFPLTVTSAQKNPTAFYLCASRVRGENTEAFFGQGTRLTVV.